The rows below give T cell receptor beta chains drawn from one sample of a study of regulatory T cells in long-lasting Graves disease. TCRdb reanalysed the multiplex PCR reads using MiXCR and keeps one entry per CDR3 protein. The sample records roughly 420,000 distinct CDR3 sequences, approximately 14% being singletons. This sample was also put to use in a study of T cells in Graves' hyperthyroidism and ophthalmopathy.

Specimen: peripheral blood mononuclear cells (PBMCs), collected at new diagnosis, from a patient treated with antithyroid drugs. The receptors here all came from a woman aged 45 to 65 with Graves disease. CDR3s leave out the opening cysteine and the closing phenylalanine or tryptophan.

V | CDR3
TRBV12-5 | ASGLDDSPLH
TRBV3-1 | ASSQTYNEQF
TRBV7-6 | ASSLAETGSYEQY
TRBV5-1 | ASSLARTSGYPNTGELF
TRBV28 | ASSFDRGSGTQY
TRBV11-2 | ASSSMVRPNYGYT
TRBV3-1 | ASSFKSDTQY
TRBV28 | ASSTGQGARETQY
TRBV7-9 | ASSFGTSGSGTGELF
TRBV5-6 | ASSFEGGVRDTGELF
TRBV18 | ASSPQDVLNTEAF
TRBV5-1 | ASSAWDRGRNEQF
TRBV7-9 | ASSFRIWTSEWLVTDTQY
TRBV4-2 | ASSQDGGETSYEQY
TRBV7-8 | ASSLQEVNQPQH
TRBV14 | ASSQVETVTYEQY
TRBV5-1 | ASSLEGGGGTYEQY
TRBV20-1 | SATGLADPTDTQY
TRBV10-3 | AISEPAGANTGELF
TRBV3-1 | ASSSSGVAYEQY
TRBV7-2 | ASSLRHGQF
TRBV28 | ASTDPPGYNEQF
TRBV6-1 | ASSPGSSANEQF
TRBV28 | ASSFQGAGEQY
TRBV12-3/TRBV12-4 | ASSLGAVGGGERPQH
TRBV12-3/TRBV12-4 | ASSPPGTSAGEKLF
TRBV27 | ASSFNSGRATEQY
TRBV19 | ASSIWGRGAGELF
TRBV18 | ASSPGTSGSIGEQY
TRBV5-1 | ASSLGDFNTGELF
TRBV6-5 | ASSYSRGGTGELF
TRBV5-1 | ASSLRTGGFYGYT
TRBV7-9 | ASTPTWRNNYGYT
TRBV2 | ASKGGGLAASGEQY
TRBV5-1 | ASSPESGVSSYEQY
TRBV5-1 | ASRIQDLNGYT
TRBV5-1 | ASSLISGSNTGELF
TRBV12-3/TRBV12-4 | ASSLLRSSGIDEQF
TRBV20-1 | SARVSGRRFYNEQF
TRBV7-9 | ASSFGTGGEYNPFSSGANVLT
TRBV6-5 | ASSSGQGFYGYT
TRBV12-3/TRBV12-4 | ASSQAPREQY
TRBV7-8 | ASSSRDSRNQPQH
TRBV5-6 | ASSAAGVNTAAF
TRBV3-1 | ASSQDGSGSLWEQY
TRBV29-1 | SVEGTYYEQY
TRBV28 | ASSRSRGQGRRQPQH
TRBV5-1 | ASSFGQVVRADTQY
TRBV28 | ASSLGRVDGELF
TRBV5-1 | ASSLALASSTGELF
TRBV28 | ASSTLSGRNIQY
TRBV7-2 | ASSSYGLAGSYEQY
TRBV5-5 | ASSLSRITDTQY
TRBV4-1 | ASSRSFSDLNEQF
TRBV6-5 | ASSYSEELAMTGELF
TRBV5-1 | ASSLVSASSYEQY
TRBV10-3 | AISESGETQY
TRBV28 | ASSRGRAGTSGSIDEQF
TRBV2 | ASSERYNEQF
TRBV7-3 | ASSLLGGQGRGETQY